Listed below are T cell receptor beta chains from one sample, sequenced in a study of beta chain features in type 1 diabetes. Repertoires were generated with immunoSEQ multiplex PCR, while TCRdb's copy carries only in-frame clones and drops some. The sample yields approximately 200,000 clones, 9.6% seen once. The sample consisted of naive CD4+ T cells from blood. The source is a woman younger than 35 in good health. Both conserved end residues are part of each CDR3. Part of the rows lack a size; the others show once, few, many or a class for expanded clones.

clone_size,v_call,j_call,cdr3_aa
NA,TRBV5-1,TRBJ2-1,CASSPEGNEQFF
few,TRBV5-8,TRBJ1-2,CASSGHSGYTF
few,TRBV7-2,TRBJ1-5,CASSHRDQPQHF
NA,TRBV5-1,TRBJ2-7,CASRRVAGGYEQYF
NA,TRBV18,TRBJ2-3,CASSSTGTGLRDTQYF
NA,TRBV30,TRBJ1-2,CAWKTNSKGANYGYTF
NA,TRBV5-4,TRBJ2-1,CASSSPGGSWEQFF
once,TRBV1,TRBJ1-1,CTSSQDIPNLNRNTEAFF
few,TRBV27,TRBJ1-1,CASSTEDRGRMNTEAFF
few,TRBV29-1,TRBJ2-2,CSVERDSGGGELFF